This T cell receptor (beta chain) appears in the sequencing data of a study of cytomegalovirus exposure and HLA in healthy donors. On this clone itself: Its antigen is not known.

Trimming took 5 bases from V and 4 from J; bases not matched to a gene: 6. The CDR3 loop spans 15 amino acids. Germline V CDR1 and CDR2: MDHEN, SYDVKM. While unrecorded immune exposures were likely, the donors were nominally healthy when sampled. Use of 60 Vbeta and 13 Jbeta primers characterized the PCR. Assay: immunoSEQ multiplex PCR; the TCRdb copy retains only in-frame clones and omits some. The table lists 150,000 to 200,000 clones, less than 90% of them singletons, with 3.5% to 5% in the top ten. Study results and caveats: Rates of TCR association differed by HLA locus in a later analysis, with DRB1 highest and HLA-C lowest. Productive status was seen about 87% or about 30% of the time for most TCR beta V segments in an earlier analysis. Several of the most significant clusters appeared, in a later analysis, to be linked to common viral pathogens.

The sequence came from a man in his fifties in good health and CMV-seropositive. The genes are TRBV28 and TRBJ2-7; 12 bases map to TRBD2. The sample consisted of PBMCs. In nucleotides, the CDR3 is TGTGCCAGCAGTCAGACTAGCGGGAGTTATTACGAGCAGTACTTC. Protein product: CASSQTSGSYYEQYF.